This T cell receptor (beta chain) derives from a study of blood T cell repertoires in COVID-19. In the study overall: Some COVID-19 samples were acute and others convalescent; all came from the United States, Italy and Spain. T cells, B-cell-depleted T cells, or PBMCs provided the cDNA or gDNA that served as material.

The CDR3 runs to 13 residues. Germline CDR1 MNHEY, CDR2 SMNVEV (reference sequence). Trimming took 5 bases from V and 2 from J, leaving 4 bases between them. How the authors handled the data: Scientists estimated how many nucleated cells there were by amplifying reference gene primers. Using immunoSEQ multiplex PCR, the repertoire was profiled, and TCRdb retains in-frame clones only, with some absent. V, J and clone size are those of that table, while D and trimming were read from the DNA. The repertoire has 470,000 or so clones, more than 85% of them found once; the top ten carry around 4.5%. The J gene is TRBJ2-6, the V gene TRBV27, with D unclear. The sample comprised peripheral blood. The TCR sequence derives from a woman aged 30 to 39 with acute or convalescent COVID-19. CDR3 in amino acids: CASSPAGANVLTF. CDR3 DNA: TGTGCCAGCAGTCCCGCTGGGGCCAACGTCCTGACTTTC.